The 12 T cell receptor beta chains below all came from one sample that was sequenced in a study of preoperative IRX-2 immunotherapy in early breast cancer. Documented treatment: preoperative locoregional IRX-2 cytokine immunotherapy. Clones were sequenced by immunoSEQ multiplex PCR, and TCRdb holds only the in-frame ones, with some missing. The sample shows approximately 98,000 clones, roughly 90% of them seen only once. Sequencing used tumor tissue, obtained after IRX-2 immunotherapy. The receptor set was obtained from a human donor with breast cancer.

The chain uses TRBV2 and TRBJ1-4; no clear D. Trimming pared 4 bases from V and 3 bases from J, leaving 3 bases between. The germline V gene encodes CDR1 SNHLY and CDR2 FYNNEI. The CDR3 runs to 12 residues. CDR3 DNA sequence: TGTGCCAGCAGTGGGTCTAATGAAAAACTGTTTTTT. Protein product: CASSGSNEKLFF. Full variable domain (remainder filled in from reference TRBV2 and TRBJ1-4): EPEVTQTPSHQVTQMGQEVILRCVPISNHLYFYWYRQILGQKVEFLVSFYNNEISEKSEIFDDQFSVERPDGSNFTLKIRSTKLEDSAMYFCASSGSNEKLFFGSGTQLSVL.

The chain has TRBV1 and TRBJ2-1; TRBD1 is taken as the D call from the table, unchecked against the DNA. TRBV1 is an annotated pseudogene. This CDR3 is built from 15 residues. The CDR3 sequence is CASSQGAGGQNEQFF. CDR3 in DNA: TGCGCCAGCAGCCAAGGGGCAGGGGGTCAAAATGAGCAGTTCTTC.

This chain joins TRBV18 and TRBJ1-4; the D gene is possibly TRBD1 (6 bases). CDR3 length: 13 residues. V gave up 5 bases and J gave up 5 bases, with 9 bases separating them. Germline V gives CDR1 KGHSH, CDR2 LQKENI. DNA for the CDR3: TGTGCCAGCTCAAGGACAGTGAATGAAAAACTGTTTTTT. It specifies CASSRTVNEKLFF. Together with reference TRBV18 and TRBJ1-4, the CDR3 gives the full variable domain: NAGVMQNPRHLVRRRGQEARLRCSPMKGHSHVYWYRQLPEEGLKFMVYLQKENIIDESGMPKERFSAEFPKEGPSILRIQQVVRGDSAAYFCASSRTVNEKLFFGSGTQLSVL.

CDR3 amino acids: CASSLGPSGNFYNEQFF. The CDR3 DNA is TGTGCCAGCAGCTTAGGCCCTAGCGGGAACTTCTACAATGAGCAGTTCTTC. V and J are TRBV7-8 and TRBJ2-1, with 9 bases lining up with TRBD2. Germline V gene data show CDR1 as SGHVS and CDR2 as FQNEAQ. The ends lost 1 base at V and 3 bases at J; junction bases unmatched: 7. The CDR3 loop spans 17 amino acids.

The chain uses TRBV19 and TRBJ1-2; tentatively, D is TRBD1 (5 bases). The ends were cut back, 4 bases at V and 7 bases at J, with 10 bases in the middle. CDR3 size: 12 residues. Germline assignment: CDR1 LNHDA and CDR2 SQIVND (reference sequence). The CDR3 region is CASSTGTSGYTF. CDR3 in DNA: TGTGCCAGTAGTACCGGGACTTCTGGCTACACCTTC.

This CDR3 reads CASSPGTSGANVLTF. The DNA for the CDR3 is TGTGCCAGCTCCCCAGGGACCTCTGGGGCCAACGTCCTGACTTTC. The chain is built from TRBV18 and TRBJ2-6, with D perhaps TRBD1 or TRBD2 (5 bases each). The CDR3 has 15 amino acids. Germline V CDR1 and CDR2: KGHSH, LQKENI. The V end was cut by 6 bases, the J end by 0 bases, with 9 bases between.

The V call is TRBV5-1, the J call TRBJ1-2; no reliable D call. Trimming stripped 4 bases from V and 6 bases from J, with 31 bases between. This CDR3 is 19 amino acids long. Germline values: CDR1 SGHRS, CDR2 YFSETQ. This CDR3 is CASSQALPVSQRVYHGYTF. The CDR3, as DNA: TGCGCCAGCAGCCAAGCATTGCCGGTCTCACAGAGAGTTTATCATGGCTACACCTTC.

The chain uses TRBV6-8 and TRBJ2-1, with D perhaps matching TRBD1 or TRBD2 (5 bases each). V was cut by 10 bases and J by 6 bases, with 22 bases left in between. The germline CDR1 and CDR2 sequences are MNHGY and SAAAGT. The CDR3 has 15 amino acids. CDR3 region: CAIRATAGRANEQFF. The CDR3 coding sequence is TGTGCCATCAGGGCGACAGCTGGGCGGGCCAATGAGCAGTTCTTC.

The V gene is TRBV28, the J gene TRBJ1-2; TRBD1 matches 8 bases. The CDR3 consists of 19 residues. V gave up 2 bases and J gave up 4 bases; unmatched junction bases: 18. Per germline, CDR1 MDHEN and CDR2 SYDVKM. The CDR3 reads CASSLVVGIGQGDSYGYTF. The CDR3 nucleotides are TGTGCCAGCAGTTTAGTAGTCGGAATTGGACAGGGTGATAGCTATGGCTACACCTTC.

The chain links TRBV10-2 to TRBJ1-4, with D maybe TRBD1 (5 bases). V was pared by 6 bases and J by 14 bases, with 16 bases between. The CDR3 sequence is 12 residues long. The germline CDR1 and CDR2 sequences are WSHSY and SAAADI. The CDR3 spells CASRGLPDELFF. CDR3 nucleotides: TGCGCCAGCAGGGGACTCCCAGATGAGCTGTTTTTT.

The chain recombines TRBV6-8 with TRBJ2-3; 15 bases map to TRBD2. Germline loops: CDR1 MNHGY, CDR2 SAAAGT. The length of the CDR3 is 16 residues. V shed 6 bases and J 2 bases; nucleotides not matched to a gene: 3. For the CDR3, the DNA is TGTGCCAGCAGGGGACTAGCGGGGGGCCACACAGATACGCAGTATTTT. Its translation is CASRGLAGGHTDTQYF.

The rearrangement uses TRBV19 and TRBJ2-5; D tentatively reads TRBD1 or TRBD2 (6 bases each). The germline V gene encodes CDR1 LNHDA and CDR2 SQIVND (reference sequence). V was pared by 3 bases and J by 5 bases, with 16 bases between. The CDR3 loop spans 15 amino acids. The CDR3 DNA reads as TGTGCCAGTAGTATCGCGGGACACCTCGGGGAGACCCAGTACTTC. Residues: CASSIAGHLGETQYF.